This T cell receptor (beta chain) was sequenced during a study of T cell repertoires in cytomegalovirus infection. Study-level background: It was recently identified HLA-C-restricted and well-studied HLA-B-restricted CMV epitopes that the study used.

Details on this clonotype: Its target is unknown.

The CDR3 length is 15 residues. Trimming removed 5 bases at V and 3 bases at J, with 16 bases between. TCRdb re-called the reads through MiXCR, storing one row per CDR3 protein. Of around 540,000 distinct CDR3 sequences in the sample, 30% to 40% are singletons; the top ten hold 15% to 20%. The TCR was taken from a human donor in good health (CMV status not recorded). Some clones in this sample may be carry-over from other donors' samples. The chain joins TRBV12-3 or TRBV12-4 to TRBJ1-1; D possibly corresponds to TRBD1 (5 bases). Sample: cultured PBMCs, taken from culture after CMV antigen stimulation. CDR3 coding DNA: TGTGCCAGCAGTGTGCCGGGACGCCGGGACACTGAAGCTTTCTTT. Residues: CASSVPGRRDTEAFF.